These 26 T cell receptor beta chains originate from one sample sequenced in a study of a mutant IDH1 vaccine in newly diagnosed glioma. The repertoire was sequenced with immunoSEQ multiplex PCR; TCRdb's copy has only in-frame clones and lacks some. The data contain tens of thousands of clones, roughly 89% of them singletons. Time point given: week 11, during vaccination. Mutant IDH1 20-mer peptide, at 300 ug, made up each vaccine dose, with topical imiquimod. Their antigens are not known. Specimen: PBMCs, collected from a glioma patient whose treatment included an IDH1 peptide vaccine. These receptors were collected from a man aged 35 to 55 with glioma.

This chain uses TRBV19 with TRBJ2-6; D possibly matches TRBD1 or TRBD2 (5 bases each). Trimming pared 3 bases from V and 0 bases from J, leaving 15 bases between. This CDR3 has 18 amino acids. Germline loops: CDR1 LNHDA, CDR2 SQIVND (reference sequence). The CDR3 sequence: CASSIARRGVSGANVLTF. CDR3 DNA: TGTGCCAGTAGTATCGCCCGACGGGGCGTCTCTGGGGCCAACGTCCTGACTTTC.

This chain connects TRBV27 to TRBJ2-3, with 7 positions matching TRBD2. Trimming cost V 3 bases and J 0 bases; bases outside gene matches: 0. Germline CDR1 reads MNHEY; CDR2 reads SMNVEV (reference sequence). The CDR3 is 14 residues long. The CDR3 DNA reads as TGTGCCAGCAGTTTTAGCGGGAGCACAGATACGCAGTATTTT. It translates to CASSFSGSTDTQYF.

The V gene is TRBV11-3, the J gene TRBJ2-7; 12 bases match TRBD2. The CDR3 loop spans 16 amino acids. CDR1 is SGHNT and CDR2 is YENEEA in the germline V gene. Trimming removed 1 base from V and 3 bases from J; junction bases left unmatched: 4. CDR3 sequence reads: CASSLGTGLAGYEQYF. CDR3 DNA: TGTGCCAGCAGCTTAGGCACGGGACTAGCGGGCTACGAGCAGTACTTC.

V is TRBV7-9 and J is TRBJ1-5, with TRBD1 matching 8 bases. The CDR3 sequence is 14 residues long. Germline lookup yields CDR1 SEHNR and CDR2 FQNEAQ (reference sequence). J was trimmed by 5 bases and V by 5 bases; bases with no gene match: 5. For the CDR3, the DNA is TGTGCCAGCAGCACTCAGACAGGGGATCAGCCCCAGCATTTT. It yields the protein CASSTQTGDQPQHF.

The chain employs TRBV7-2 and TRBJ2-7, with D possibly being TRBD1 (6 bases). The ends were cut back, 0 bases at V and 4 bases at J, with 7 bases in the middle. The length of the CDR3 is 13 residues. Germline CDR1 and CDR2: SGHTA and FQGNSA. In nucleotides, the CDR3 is TGTGCCAGCAGCTTAGCACAGGGTTACGAGCAGTACTTC. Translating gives CASSLAQGYEQYF.

This CDR3 is CASTTGSTGNTIYF. The CDR3 coding sequence is TGTGCCAGTACAACAGGTAGCACTGGAAACACCATATATTTT. This chain joins TRBV19 and TRBJ1-3; D is possibly TRBD1 (5 bases). Trimming stripped 7 bases from V and 2 bases from J, with 12 bases between. Germline V gene data show CDR1 as LNHDA and CDR2 as SQIVND (reference sequence). The CDR3 loop spans 14 amino acids.

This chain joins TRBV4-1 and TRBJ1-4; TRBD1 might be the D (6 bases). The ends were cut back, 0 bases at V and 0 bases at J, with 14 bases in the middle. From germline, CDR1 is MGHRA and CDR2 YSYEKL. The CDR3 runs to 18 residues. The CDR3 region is CASSQDGGGISTNEKLFF. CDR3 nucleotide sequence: TGCGCCAGCAGCCAAGATGGGGGGGGCATCTCAACTAATGAAAAACTGTTTTTT.

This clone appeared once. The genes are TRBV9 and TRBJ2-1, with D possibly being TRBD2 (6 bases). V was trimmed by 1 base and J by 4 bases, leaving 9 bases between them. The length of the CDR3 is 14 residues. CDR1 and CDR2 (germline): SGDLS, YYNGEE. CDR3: CASSVHSGYNEQFF. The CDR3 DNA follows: TGTGCCAGCAGCGTACATAGCGGATACAATGAGCAGTTCTTC.

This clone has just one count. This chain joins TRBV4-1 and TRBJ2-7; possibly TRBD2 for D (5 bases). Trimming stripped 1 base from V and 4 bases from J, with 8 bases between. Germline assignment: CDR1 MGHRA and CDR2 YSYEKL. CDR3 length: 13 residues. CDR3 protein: CASSQGTGYEQYF. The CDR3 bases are TGCGCCAGCAGCCAAGGAACGGGGTACGAGCAGTACTTC.

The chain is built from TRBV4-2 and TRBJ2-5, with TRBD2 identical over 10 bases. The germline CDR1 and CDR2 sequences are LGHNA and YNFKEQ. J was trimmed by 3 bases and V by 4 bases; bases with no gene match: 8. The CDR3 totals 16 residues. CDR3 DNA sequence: TGTGCCAGCAGCCGGCGACTAGCGGGTGAGGAAGAGACCCAGTACTTC. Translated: CASSRRLAGEEETQYF.

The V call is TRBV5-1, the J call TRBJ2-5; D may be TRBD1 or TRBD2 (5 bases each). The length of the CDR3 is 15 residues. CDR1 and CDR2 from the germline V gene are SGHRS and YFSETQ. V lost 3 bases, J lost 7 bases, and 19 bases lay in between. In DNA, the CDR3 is TGCGCCAGCAGCTCATCCGGGACCTCCGGCTGGACCCAGTACTTC. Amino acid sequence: CASSSSGTSGWTQYF.

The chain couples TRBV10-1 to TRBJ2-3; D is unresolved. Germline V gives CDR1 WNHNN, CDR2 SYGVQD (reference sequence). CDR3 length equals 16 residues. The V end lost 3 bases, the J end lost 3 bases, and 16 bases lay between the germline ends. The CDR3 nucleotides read TGCGCCAGCAGTGATGGGGTTCCCAAAATGACAGATACGCAGTATTTT. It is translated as CASSDGVPKMTDTQYF.

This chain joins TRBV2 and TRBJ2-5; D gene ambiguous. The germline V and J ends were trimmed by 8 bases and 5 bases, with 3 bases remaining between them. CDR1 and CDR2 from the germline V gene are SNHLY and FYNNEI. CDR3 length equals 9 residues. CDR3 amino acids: CASGETQYF. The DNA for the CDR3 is TGTGCCAGCGGGGAGACCCAGTACTTC.

The CDR3 loop reads CASSPLTLGDTQYF. CDR3 nucleotides: TGTGCCAGCAGCCCCCTGACCTTGGGGGATACGCAGTATTTT. The rearrangement uses TRBV7-2 and TRBJ2-3; D ambiguous. V lost 5 bases and J lost 6, with 15 bases in between. The CDR3 is 14 residues long. Per the germline V gene, CDR1 is SGHTA and CDR2 is FQGNSA.

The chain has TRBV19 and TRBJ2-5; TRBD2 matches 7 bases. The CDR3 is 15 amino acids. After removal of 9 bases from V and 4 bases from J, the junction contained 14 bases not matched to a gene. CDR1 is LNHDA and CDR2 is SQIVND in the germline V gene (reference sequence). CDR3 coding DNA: TGTGCCAGCAGGGCCGGGAGGCAATCCTTAGAGACCCAGTACTTC. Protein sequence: CASRAGRQSLETQYF.

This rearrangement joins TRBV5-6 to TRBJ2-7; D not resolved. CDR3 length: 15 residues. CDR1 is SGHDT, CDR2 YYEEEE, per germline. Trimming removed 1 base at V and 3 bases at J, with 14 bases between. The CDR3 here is CASSLYFDPFYEQYF. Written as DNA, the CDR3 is TGTGCCAGCAGCTTGTATTTCGACCCTTTCTACGAGCAGTACTTC.

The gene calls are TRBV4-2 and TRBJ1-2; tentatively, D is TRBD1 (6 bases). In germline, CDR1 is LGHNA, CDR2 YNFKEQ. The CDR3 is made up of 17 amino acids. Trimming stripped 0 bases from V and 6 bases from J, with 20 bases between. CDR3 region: CASSQDVSGGGRHGYTF. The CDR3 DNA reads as TGTGCCAGCAGCCAAGATGTGTCCGGGGGCGGAAGGCATGGCTACACCTTC.

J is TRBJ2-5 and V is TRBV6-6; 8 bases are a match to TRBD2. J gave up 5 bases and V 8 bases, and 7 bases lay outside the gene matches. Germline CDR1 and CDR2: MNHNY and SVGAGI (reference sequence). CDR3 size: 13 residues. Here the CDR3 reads CASGTRARETQYF. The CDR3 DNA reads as TGTGCCAGCGGGACTAGGGCCCGGGAGACCCAGTACTTC.

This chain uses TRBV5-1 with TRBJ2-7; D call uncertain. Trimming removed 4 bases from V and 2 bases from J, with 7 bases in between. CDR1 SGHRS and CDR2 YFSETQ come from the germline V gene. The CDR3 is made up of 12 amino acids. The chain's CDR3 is CASSATTYEQYF. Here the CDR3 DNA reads TGCGCCAGCAGCGCAACTACCTACGAGCAGTACTTC.

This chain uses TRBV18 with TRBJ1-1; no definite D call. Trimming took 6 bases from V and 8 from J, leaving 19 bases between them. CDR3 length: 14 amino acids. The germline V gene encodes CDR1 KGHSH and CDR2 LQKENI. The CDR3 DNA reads TGTGCCAGCTCCTCGCTTTCCGATGTCCTCGAAGCTTTCTTT. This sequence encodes CASSSLSDVLEAFF. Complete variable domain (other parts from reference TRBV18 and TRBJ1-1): NAGVMQNPRHLVRRRGQEARLRCSPMKGHSHVYWYRQLPEEGLKFMVYLQKENIIDESGMPKERFSAEFPKEGPSILRIQQVVRGDSAAYFCASSSLSDVLEAFFGQGTRLTVV.

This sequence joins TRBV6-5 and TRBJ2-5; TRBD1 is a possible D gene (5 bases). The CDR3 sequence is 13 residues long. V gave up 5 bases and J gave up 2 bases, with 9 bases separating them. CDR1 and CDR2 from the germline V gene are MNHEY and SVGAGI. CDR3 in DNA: TGTGCCAGCAGTCCACAGGCACAAGAGACCCAGTACTTC. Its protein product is CASSPQAQETQYF.

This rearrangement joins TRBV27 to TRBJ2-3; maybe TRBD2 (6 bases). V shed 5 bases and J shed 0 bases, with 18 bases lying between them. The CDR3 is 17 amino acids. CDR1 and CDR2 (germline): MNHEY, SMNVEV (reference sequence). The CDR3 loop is CASSRTSGLRSTDTQYF. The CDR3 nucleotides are TGTGCCAGCAGTCGTACCTCGGGACTCCGGAGCACAGATACGCAGTATTTT.

The CDR3 bases are TGTGCCAGCAGTTTTGGGGTTGAGCAGTTCTTC. Its protein is CASSFGVEQFF. This chain uses TRBV9 with TRBJ2-1; no definite D call. Germline-derived CDR1 and CDR2 are SGDLS and YYNGEE. Trimming left V 5 bases short and J 9 bases short, with 9 bases between. The length of the CDR3 is 11 residues. The full variable domain, in which reference TRBV9 and TRBJ2-1 provide the parts outside the CDR3, is DSGVTQTPKHLITATGQRVTLRCSPRSGDLSVYWYQQSLDQGLQFLIQYYNGEERAKGNILERFSAQQFPDLHSELNLSSLELGDSALYFCASSFGVEQFFGPGTRLTVL.

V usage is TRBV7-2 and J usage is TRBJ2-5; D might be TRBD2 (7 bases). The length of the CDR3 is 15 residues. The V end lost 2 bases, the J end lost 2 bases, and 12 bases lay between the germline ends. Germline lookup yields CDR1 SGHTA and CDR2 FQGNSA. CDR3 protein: CASSLFAGAQETQYF. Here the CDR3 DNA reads TGTGCCAGCAGCTTATTCGCGGGGGCACAAGAGACCCAGTACTTC. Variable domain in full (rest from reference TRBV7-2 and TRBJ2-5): GAGVSQSPSNKVTEKGKDVELRCDPISGHTALYWYRQSLGQGLEFLIYFQGNSAPDKSGLPSDRFSAERTGGSVSTLTIQRTQQEDSAVYLCASSLFAGAQETQYFGPGTRLLVL.

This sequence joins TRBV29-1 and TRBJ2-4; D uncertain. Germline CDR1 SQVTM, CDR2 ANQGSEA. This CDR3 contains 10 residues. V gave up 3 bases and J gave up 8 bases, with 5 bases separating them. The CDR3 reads CSVDGHIQYF. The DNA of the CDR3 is TGCAGCGTTGACGGGCACATTCAGTACTTC.

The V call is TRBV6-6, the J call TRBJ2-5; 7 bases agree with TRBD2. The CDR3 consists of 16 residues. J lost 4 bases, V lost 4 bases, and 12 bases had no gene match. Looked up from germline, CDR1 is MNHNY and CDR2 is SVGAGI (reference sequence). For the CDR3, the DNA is TGTGCCAGCAGTTCCTTTGTGGGAGGGCACCCAGAGACCCAGTACTTC. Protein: CASSSFVGGHPETQYF.